This T cell receptor (beta chain) was recorded in a study of identical twins. Study-wide results and limits: Insertions were fewer in abundant cord blood beta clonotypes, whereas memory repertoires showed none of this pattern.

As concerns this clonotype: Its specificity is unknown.

The CDR3 spans 11 residues. Trimming left V 5 bases short and J 9 bases short, with 8 bases between. Germline values: CDR1 SEHNR, CDR2 FQNEAQ (reference sequence). TCRdb re-called the 5' RACE reads through MiXCR, storing one row per CDR3 protein. The profile shows approximately 500,000 distinct CDR3 sequences, about 24% of them singletons. This sample also belongs to another study, concerning T cells expressing NK-cell markers.

The chain has TRBV7-9 and TRBJ2-1; D unresolved. This sequence was found in a woman aged 18-29 years in good health. Sequences were obtained from CD4+ T cells sorted from blood. CDR3 sequence reads: CASSPLVEQFF. The CDR3 coding sequence is TGTGCCAGCAGCCCCTTGGTTGAGCAGTTCTTC.